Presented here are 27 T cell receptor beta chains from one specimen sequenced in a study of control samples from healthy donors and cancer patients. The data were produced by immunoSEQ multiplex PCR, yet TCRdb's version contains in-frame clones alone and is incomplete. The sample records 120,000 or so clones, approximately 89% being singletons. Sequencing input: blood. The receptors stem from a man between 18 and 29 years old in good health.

CDR3 nucleotide sequence: TGTGCCATTTCGCGCCTGGACGGACAGTCCTACGAGCAGTACTTC. It yields the protein CAISRLDGQSYEQYF. The chain is built from TRBV10-3 and TRBJ2-7; tentatively, D is TRBD1 (6 bases). CDR1 is ENHRY, CDR2 SYGVKD, per germline. This CDR3 comprises 15 residues. V lost 9 bases and J lost 1, with 19 bases in between.

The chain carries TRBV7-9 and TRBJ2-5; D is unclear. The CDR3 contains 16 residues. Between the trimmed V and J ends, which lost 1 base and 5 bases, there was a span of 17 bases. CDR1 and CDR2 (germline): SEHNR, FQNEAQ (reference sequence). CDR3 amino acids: CASSLGTLLGKETQYF. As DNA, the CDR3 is TGTGCCAGCAGCTTAGGTACACTTCTCGGCAAGGAGACCCAGTACTTC.

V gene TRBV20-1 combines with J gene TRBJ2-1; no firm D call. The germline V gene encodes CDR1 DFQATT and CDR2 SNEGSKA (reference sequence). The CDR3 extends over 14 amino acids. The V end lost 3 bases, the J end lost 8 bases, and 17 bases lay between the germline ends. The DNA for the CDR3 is TGCAGTGCTAGTCCAGGAAAATATCGGTATGAGCAGTTCTTC. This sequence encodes CSASPGKYRYEQFF.

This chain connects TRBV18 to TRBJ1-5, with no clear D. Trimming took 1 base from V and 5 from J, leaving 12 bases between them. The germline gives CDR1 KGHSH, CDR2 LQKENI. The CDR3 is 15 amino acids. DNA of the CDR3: TGTGCCAGCTCACCACTTCCTGCAGGCGATCAGCCCCAGCATTTT. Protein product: CASSPLPAGDQPQHF.

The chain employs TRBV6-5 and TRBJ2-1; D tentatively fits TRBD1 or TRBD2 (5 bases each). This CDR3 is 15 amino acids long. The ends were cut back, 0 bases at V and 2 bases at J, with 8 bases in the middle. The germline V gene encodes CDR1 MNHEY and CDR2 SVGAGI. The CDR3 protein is CASSYSRGPYNEQFF. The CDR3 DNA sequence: TGTGCCAGCAGTTACTCACGGGGACCCTACAATGAGCAGTTCTTC.

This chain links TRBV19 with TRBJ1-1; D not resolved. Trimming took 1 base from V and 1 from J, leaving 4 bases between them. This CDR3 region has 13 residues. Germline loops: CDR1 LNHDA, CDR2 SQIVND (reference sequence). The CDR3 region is CASSIARNTEAFF. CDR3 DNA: TGTGCCAGTAGTATAGCGAGGAACACTGAAGCTTTCTTT.

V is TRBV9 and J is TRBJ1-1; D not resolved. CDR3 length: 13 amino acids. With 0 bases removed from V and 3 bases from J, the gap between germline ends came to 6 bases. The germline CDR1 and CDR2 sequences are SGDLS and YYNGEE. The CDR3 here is CASSVAYDTEAFF. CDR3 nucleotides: TGTGCCAGCAGCGTAGCGTATGACACTGAAGCTTTCTTT.

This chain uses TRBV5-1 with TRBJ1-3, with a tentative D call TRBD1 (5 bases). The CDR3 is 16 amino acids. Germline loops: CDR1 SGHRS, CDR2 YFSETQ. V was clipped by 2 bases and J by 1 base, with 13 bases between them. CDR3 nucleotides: TGCGCCAGCAGCTTTTTGACAGCCGGTTCTGGAAACACCATATATTTT. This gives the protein CASSFLTAGSGNTIYF.

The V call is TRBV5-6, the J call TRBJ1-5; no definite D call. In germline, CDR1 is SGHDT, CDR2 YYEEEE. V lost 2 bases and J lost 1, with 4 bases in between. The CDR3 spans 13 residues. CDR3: CASSLGSNQPQHF. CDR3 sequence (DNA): TGTGCCAGCAGCTTAGGGAGCAATCAGCCCCAGCATTTT.

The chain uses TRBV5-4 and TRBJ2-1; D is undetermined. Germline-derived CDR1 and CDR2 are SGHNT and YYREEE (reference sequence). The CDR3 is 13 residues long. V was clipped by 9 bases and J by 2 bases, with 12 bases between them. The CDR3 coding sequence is TGTGCCACTTCCCCTGGCGCCTACAATGAGCAGTTCTTC. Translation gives CATSPGAYNEQFF.

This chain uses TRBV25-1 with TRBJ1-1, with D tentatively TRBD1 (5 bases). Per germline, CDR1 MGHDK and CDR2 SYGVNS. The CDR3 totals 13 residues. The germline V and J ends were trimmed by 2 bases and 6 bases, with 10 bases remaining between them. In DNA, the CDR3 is TGTGCCAGCAGTGAAGTCAGGGATTCTGAAGCTTTCTTT. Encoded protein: CASSEVRDSEAFF.

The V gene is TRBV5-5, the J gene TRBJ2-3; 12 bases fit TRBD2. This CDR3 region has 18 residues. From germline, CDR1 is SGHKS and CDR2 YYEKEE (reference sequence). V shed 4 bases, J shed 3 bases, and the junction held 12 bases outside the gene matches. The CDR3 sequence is CASSPTGLAGGRTDTQYF. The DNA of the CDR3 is TGTGCCAGCAGCCCAACCGGGCTAGCGGGGGGGAGGACAGATACGCAGTATTTT.

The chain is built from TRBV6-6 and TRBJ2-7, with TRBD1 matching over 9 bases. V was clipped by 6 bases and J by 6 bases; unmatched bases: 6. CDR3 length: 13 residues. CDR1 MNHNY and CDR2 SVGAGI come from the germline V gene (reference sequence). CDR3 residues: CASSPGQGGEQYF. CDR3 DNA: TGTGCCAGCAGCCCGGGACAGGGAGGCGAGCAGTACTTC.

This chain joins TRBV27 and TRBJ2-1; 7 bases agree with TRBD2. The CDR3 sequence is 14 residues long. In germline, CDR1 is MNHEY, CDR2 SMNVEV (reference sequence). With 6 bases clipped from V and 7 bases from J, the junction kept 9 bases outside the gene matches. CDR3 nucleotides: TGTGCCAGCAGCACAAGCGGGGTCAGGAATGAGCAGTTCTTC. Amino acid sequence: CASSTSGVRNEQFF.

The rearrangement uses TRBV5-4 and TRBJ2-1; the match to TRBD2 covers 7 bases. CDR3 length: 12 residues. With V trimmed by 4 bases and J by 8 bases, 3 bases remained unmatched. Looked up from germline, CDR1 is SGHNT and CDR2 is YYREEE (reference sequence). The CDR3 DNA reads TGTGCCAGCAGCCGAGGGAGGGATGAGCAGTTCTTC. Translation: CASSRGRDEQFF.

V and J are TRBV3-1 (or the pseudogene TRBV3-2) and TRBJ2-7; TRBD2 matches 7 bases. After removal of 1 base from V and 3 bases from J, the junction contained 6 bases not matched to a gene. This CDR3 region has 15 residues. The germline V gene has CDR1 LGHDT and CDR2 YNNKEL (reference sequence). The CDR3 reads CASSQVSSGFYEQYF. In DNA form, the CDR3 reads TGTGCCAGCAGCCAAGTGTCTAGCGGATTCTACGAGCAGTACTTC.

CDR3 DNA: TGCGCCAGCAGCCAAGTAGGTCTACAGCGCACAGATACGCAGTATTTT. Protein: CASSQVGLQRTDTQYF. The rearrangement links TRBV4-1 to TRBJ2-3; D gene unclear. The germline CDR1 and CDR2 sequences are MGHRA and YSYEKL. The CDR3 is 16 amino acids. The V end was cut by 1 base, the J end by 1 base, with 12 bases between.

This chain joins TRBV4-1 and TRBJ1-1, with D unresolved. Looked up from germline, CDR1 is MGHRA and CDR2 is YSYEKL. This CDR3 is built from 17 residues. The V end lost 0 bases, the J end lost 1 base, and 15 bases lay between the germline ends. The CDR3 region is CASSQDQLRATNTEAFF. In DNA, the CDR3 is TGCGCCAGCAGCCAAGATCAGCTCCGAGCAACGAACACTGAAGCTTTCTTT.

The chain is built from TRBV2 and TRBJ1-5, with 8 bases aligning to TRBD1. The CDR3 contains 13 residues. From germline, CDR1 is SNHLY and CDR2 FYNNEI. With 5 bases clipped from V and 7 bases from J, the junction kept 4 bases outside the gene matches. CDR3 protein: CASSPGGGQPQHF. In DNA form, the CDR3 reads TGTGCCAGCAGTCCAGGGGGCGGCCAGCCCCAGCATTTT.

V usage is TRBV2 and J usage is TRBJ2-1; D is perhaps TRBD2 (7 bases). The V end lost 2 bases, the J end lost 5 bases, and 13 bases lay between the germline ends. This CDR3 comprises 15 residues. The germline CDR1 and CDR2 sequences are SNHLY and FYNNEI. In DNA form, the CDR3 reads TGTGCCAGCAGTGAATGGGGAGGGGGGGACAATGAGCAGTTCTTC. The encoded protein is CASSEWGGGDNEQFF.

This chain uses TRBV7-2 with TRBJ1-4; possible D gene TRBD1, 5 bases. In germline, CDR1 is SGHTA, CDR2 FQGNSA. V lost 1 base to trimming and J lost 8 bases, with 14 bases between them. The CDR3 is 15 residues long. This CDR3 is CASSLGLQGREKLFF. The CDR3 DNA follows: TGTGCCAGCAGCTTAGGTCTTCAGGGTCGCGAAAAACTGTTTTTT. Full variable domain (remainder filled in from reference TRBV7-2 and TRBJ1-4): GAGVSQSPSNKVTEKGKDVELRCDPISGHTALYWYRQSLGQGLEFLIYFQGNSAPDKSGLPSDRFSAERTGGSVSTLTIQRTQQEDSAVYLCASSLGLQGREKLFFGSGTQLSVL.

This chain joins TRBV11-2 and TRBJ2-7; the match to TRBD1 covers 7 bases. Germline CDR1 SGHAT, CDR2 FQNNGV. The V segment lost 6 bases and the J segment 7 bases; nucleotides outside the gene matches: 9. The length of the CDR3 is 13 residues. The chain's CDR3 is CASRRTGRSEQYF. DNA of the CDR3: TGTGCCAGCAGACGGACAGGCCGAAGTGAGCAGTACTTC.

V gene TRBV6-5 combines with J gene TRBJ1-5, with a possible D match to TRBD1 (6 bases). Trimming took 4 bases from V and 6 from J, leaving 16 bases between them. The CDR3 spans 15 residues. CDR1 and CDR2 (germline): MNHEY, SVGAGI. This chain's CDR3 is CASSFSRGSGQPQHF. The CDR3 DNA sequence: TGTGCCAGCAGTTTCAGCAGGGGCTCGGGTCAGCCCCAGCATTTT.

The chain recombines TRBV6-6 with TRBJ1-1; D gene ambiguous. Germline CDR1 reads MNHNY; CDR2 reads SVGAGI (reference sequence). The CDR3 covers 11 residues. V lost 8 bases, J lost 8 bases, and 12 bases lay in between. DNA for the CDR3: TGTGCCAGCGTACAAACTGTAGAAGCTTTCTTT. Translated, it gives CASVQTVEAFF.

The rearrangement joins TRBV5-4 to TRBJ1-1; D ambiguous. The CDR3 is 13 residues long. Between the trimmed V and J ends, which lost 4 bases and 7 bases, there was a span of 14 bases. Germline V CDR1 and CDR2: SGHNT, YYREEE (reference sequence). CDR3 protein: CASSIGPDDEAFF. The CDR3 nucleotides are TGTGCCAGCAGCATCGGACCGGACGATGAAGCTTTCTTT.

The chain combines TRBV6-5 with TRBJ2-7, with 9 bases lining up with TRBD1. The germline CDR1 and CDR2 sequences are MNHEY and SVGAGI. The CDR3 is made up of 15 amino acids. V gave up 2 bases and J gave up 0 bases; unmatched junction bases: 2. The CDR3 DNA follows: TGTGCCAGCAGTTACCTACAGGGGGCCTCCTACGAGCAGTACTTC. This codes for CASSYLQGASYEQYF.

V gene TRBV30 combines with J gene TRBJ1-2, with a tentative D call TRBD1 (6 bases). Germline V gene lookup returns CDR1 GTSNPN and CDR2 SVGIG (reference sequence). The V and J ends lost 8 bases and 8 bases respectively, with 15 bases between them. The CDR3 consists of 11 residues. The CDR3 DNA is TGTGCCGGCGACACAGGGAGCGGCTACACCTTC. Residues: CAGDTGSGYTF.